The source of this TCR beta chain is a study of CD8+ T cells in alopecia areata. Treatment noted: oral pan-JAK inhibitor, 5-10 mg twice daily. In germline, CDR1 is ENHRY, CDR2 SYGVKD. The CDR3 covers 13 residues. Trimming removed 3 bases from V and 1 base from J, with 6 bases in between. In each case, RNA was isolated and then reverse transcribed into cDNA as the sequencing template. The protocol was immunoSEQ multiplex PCR, while the TCRdb copy is restricted to in-frame clones and leaves out a portion. Altogether 180,000 or so clones are present, approximately 55% being singletons, with the ten largest covering 10% to 13%. Whole-study findings and limits: Patients displayed less clarity in TCR sharing than mice, a finding possibly related to HLA. Under tofacitinib, numerous expanded lesional clonotypes remained detectable in scalp and blood.

This clone came up a few times. Its antigen is undetermined. This receptor was obtained from a human donor with alopecia areata. The specimen was CD8+ T cells sorted from blood, collected at week 24, from a patient treated with tofacitinib. The gene calls are TRBV10-3 and TRBJ1-1; D uncertain. This chain's CDR3 is CAISDRSNTEAFF. The CDR3 coding sequence is TGTGCCATCAGTGACCGTTCGAACACTGAAGCTTTCTTT.